This T cell receptor (beta chain) was profiled in a study of CD8 T cells in Susac syndrome (dated by TCRdb to about 2019). Regarding the research as a whole: Of the Susac syndrome patients who were sequenced, more than 5 had clinically active disease and about eight were in clinical remission. CD8+ T cell repertoire clonality was compared between fewer than 13 healthy donors, approximately 14 Susac syndrome patients and 15 multiple sclerosis patients. The study used repertoire sequencing to test whether antigen drove CD8+ T cell activation and differentiation in Susac syndrome. Susac syndrome patients were therapy-naive, on corticosteroids (some also receiving IVIg), or on IVIg alone at blood withdrawal.

A remark on this clonotype: No cognate antigen has been identified for it. The sample holds no much larger clone one base away, and base qualities are not on file.

The paper as a whole reports these results and caveats: Susac syndrome CD8+ repertoires showed clonal expansion, highest in CD8+ TEMRA cells and greater in clinically active than remitting patients. Looking at Susac-specific public clones, the researchers identified sixteen in the total CD8+ repertoire and about 5 in the CD8+ TEMRA repertoire. The TCR sequencing and HLA analysis was acknowledged to have included a relatively small number of individuals.

Peripheral blood CD8+ and CD4+ T cells from healthy donors, Susac syndrome patients and multiple sclerosis patients were profiled using high-throughput TCR beta sequencing. Susac syndrome patients met recently defined diagnostic criteria for definite or probable disease. Bulk CD8+ and CD4+ T cells were purified by magnetic negative isolation, whereas CD8+ TEMRA cells were enriched by FACS. Blood was collected in EDTA tubes and processed within 24 hours, with PBMCs isolated through density gradient centrifugation. PBMCs destined for TCR sequencing were cryopreserved in liquid nitrogen and later thawed in a 37 °C water bath. A purity of at least 90% was achieved for sorted or isolated CD4+, CD8+ and CD8+ TEMRA cells. RNA was extracted with the RNeasy kit and roughly 0.45 to 1 ug was reverse transcribed using random hexamers. TCR beta CDR3 regions were amplified with the immunoSEQ multiplex PCR assay covering 54 Vbeta and 13 Jbeta segments. Bias from PCR amplification was corrected by using a synthetic template baseline for primer optimization and for computational correction. The source study handled its data this way. Reads were annotated to V, D and J genes per IMGT and analyzed with immunoSEQ Analyzer, keeping only productive sequences. Clonality was computed as one minus Shannon entropy normalized by log2 of the number of productive unique sequences. For each patient and control, public and private clones were evaluated within the 100 most prevalent clones. Susac-specific clones were defined as absent from healthy and MS cohorts, about 1,100 published viral clones and other ImmuneACCESS disease sequences. TCRdb passed the public sequencing reads through fastp at Q25 and MiXCR, retaining productive beta sequences. Entries are consolidated by CDR3 protein sequence, retaining the most common genes and DNA. The V and J calls here are based on TCRdb, not the publication. The sample contains 120,000 or so distinct CDR3 sequences, about 94% of them found a single time. Jointly, the top ten make up more than 0.2% of the sample.

The source material was CD8+ T cells from PBMCs. The receptor comes from a human donor with Susac syndrome.

The DNA reads TGTGCCAGCAGCCAAGGGTCCCCCCAGGGACAGTTATACGAGCAGTACTTC. Its protein is CASSQGSPQGQLYEQYF. The sequence is built from TRBV3-1 and TRBJ2-7, with 7 junctional bases fitting TRBD1. CDR1 and CDR2, looked up from the germline V gene (reference sequence), are LGHDT and YNNKEL. CDR3 length: 17 amino acids, cysteine to phenylalanine. The only DNA kept is the CDR3, 51 bases in frame from the first base. For this chain, trimming is 1 base at the V end and 4 bases at the J end, and the number of junction bases without a gene match is 13.